This T cell receptor beta chain came from a study of CD8 T cells in ankylosing spondylitis. This clonotype has just one count. TCRdb reanalysed the 5' RACE reads using MiXCR and keeps one entry per CDR3 protein. Of roughly 130,000 distinct CDR3 sequences listed, 6% to 8.5% are singletons. CDR3 size: 18 residues. V lost 0 bases to trimming and J lost 0 bases; unmatched junction nucleotides: 6. Germline CDR1 SGHNT, CDR2 YYREEE (reference sequence). This chain connects TRBV5-4 to TRBJ1-4; 9 bases are a match to TRBD1. The TCR sequence derives from a male donor with ankylosing spondylitis or in good health (not recorded which). The sequenced sample was blood, either unsorted or a sorted T cell fraction (not recorded which). For the CDR3, the DNA is TGTGCCAGCAGCTTGGATCTTGGACAGGGGACAACTAATGAAAAACTGTTTTTT. Residues: CASSLDLGQGTTNEKLFF.